The 19 T cell receptor beta chains reported below all come from one sample, sequenced in a study of cytomegalovirus exposure and HLA in healthy donors. The PCR was carried out with 60 Vbeta primers and 13 Jbeta primers. Here immunoSEQ multiplex PCR was the method, and the copy in TCRdb shows in-frame clones only, minus some. The table lists roughly 160,000 clones, roughly four fifths of them singletons, with around 1.4% in the top ten. Sequencing was performed on PBMCs. The receptors originated from a man aged 60 to 69 in good health and CMV-seronegative.

The rearrangement uses TRBV6-5 and TRBJ2-4, with a weak D call TRBD2 (6 bases). CDR3 length equals 16 residues. CDR1 is MNHEY, CDR2 SVGAGI, per germline. Trimming cost V 3 bases and J 0 bases, with 12 bases left between them. DNA for the CDR3: TGTGCCAGCAGTTATCATCCGGGACTAGCCAAAAACATTCAGTACTTC. This translates into CASSYHPGLAKNIQYF.

The rearrangement links TRBV29-1 to TRBJ1-2; 7 bases are shared with TRBD1. Per germline, CDR1 SQVTM and CDR2 ANQGSEA. The CDR3 is made up of 13 amino acids. J gave up 2 bases and V 5 bases, and 5 bases lay outside the gene matches. The CDR3 loop is CSVIPQGNYGYTF. The CDR3 nucleotides are TGCAGCGTTATACCACAGGGGAACTATGGCTACACCTTC.

The chain recombines TRBV4-1 with TRBJ2-7; 8 nucleotides match TRBD2. The V gene end was trimmed by 1 base and the J gene end by 2 bases; junction bases not matched to a gene: 13. CDR1 and CDR2 from the germline V gene are MGHRA and YSYEKL. CDR3 size: 18 residues. The CDR3 coding sequence is TGCGCCAGCAGCCAAGGAGTCATGGGAGCGGGAGTTCCCTACGAGCAGTACTTC. It is translated as CASSQGVMGAGVPYEQYF.

CDR3 DNA sequence: TGTGCCAGCAGCGCTCAAACAGGGGGCGAGACCCAGTACTTC. Translating it yields CASSAQTGGETQYF. This rearrangement joins TRBV9 to TRBJ2-5, with TRBD1 matching 9 bases. In germline, CDR1 is SGDLS, CDR2 YYNGEE. V lost 3 bases and J lost 5; bases outside the gene matches: 5. This CDR3 has 14 amino acids.

On this clone: A junction boundary mismatches the germline segment, possibly from a read error. The chain carries TRBV5-8 and TRBJ2-5, with 9 bases fitting TRBD2. Germline CDR1 is SGHTS and CDR2 is YDEGEE. The CDR3 is 17 amino acids. As DNA, the CDR3 is TGTGCCAGCAGCTTGGGGGTAGCGGGGGCCACCCAAGAGAACCAGTACTTC. This translates into CASSLGVAGATQENQYF.

The chain couples TRBV11-2 to TRBJ2-1; no reliable D call. The V and J ends lost 3 bases and 7 bases respectively, with 4 bases between them. CDR1 and CDR2 from the germline V gene are SGHAT and FQNNGV. The CDR3 runs to 11 residues. CDR3 DNA: TGTGCCAGCAGCTTTTATAATGAGCAGTTCTTC. It encodes CASSFYNEQFF.

The chain couples TRBV28 to TRBJ2-7; 9 bases fit TRBD1. This CDR3 is 15 amino acids long. Germline V lookup: CDR1 MDHEN, CDR2 SYDVKM. Unmatched junction bases numbered 9, after V lost 6 bases and J lost 3 bases. The DNA for the CDR3 is TGTGCCAGCAGAGAGTTGACAGGGGGGGACTACGAGCAGTACTTC. This gives the protein CASRELTGGDYEQYF. Using reference TRBV28 and TRBJ2-7 for the parts outside the CDR3, the full variable domain is DVKVTQSSRYLVKRTGEKVFLECVQDMDHENMFWYRQDPGLGLRLIYFSYDVKMKEKGDIPEGYSVSREKKERFSLILESASTNQTSMYLCASRELTGGDYEQYFGPGTRLTVT.

This sequence joins TRBV7-8 and TRBJ2-2, with no clear D. The V and J ends lost 0 bases and 0 bases respectively, with 14 bases between them. In germline, CDR1 is SGHVS, CDR2 FQNEAQ. This CDR3 has 18 residues. Written as DNA, the CDR3 is TGTGCCAGCAGCTTAGCATTTCGCGGAAACGCGAACACCGGGGAGCTGTTTTTT. Protein sequence: CASSLAFRGNANTGELFF.

This chain uses TRBV7-9 with TRBJ1-1; D gene unclear. The germline V gene has CDR1 SEHNR and CDR2 FQNEAQ (reference sequence). Deletions cut 5 bases from V and 6 bases from J, with 13 bases between. The CDR3 is 13 amino acids. CDR3 DNA sequence: TGTGCCAGCAGCCCCGGACTGTGGTCTGAAGCTTTCTTT. Its translation is CASSPGLWSEAFF.

The chain employs TRBV12-5 and TRBJ2-3; 11 bases fit TRBD1. The CDR3 spans 15 residues. The junction had 6 bases not matched to a gene; V was cut back by 5 bases and J by 5 bases. Germline CDR1 reads LGHNT; CDR2 reads FRNRAP. CDR3 sequence (DNA): TGTGCTAGTGGTAGGGAGGACAGGGGGCAAGATACGCAGTATTTT. This encodes CASGREDRGQDTQYF.

The chain uses TRBV30 and TRBJ1-5, with 7 bases matching TRBD1. V shed 0 bases, J shed 4 bases, and the junction held 12 bases outside the gene matches. The CDR3 consists of 17 residues. The V gene's germline CDR1 is GTSNPN and CDR2 SVGIG (reference sequence). The CDR3 spells CAWSVPLRQGGNQPQHF. For the CDR3, the DNA is TGTGCCTGGAGTGTACCCCTTCGACAGGGTGGAAATCAGCCCCAGCATTTT. Full variable domain (remainder filled in from reference TRBV30 and TRBJ1-5): SQTIHQWPATLVQPVGSPLSLECTVEGTSNPNLYWYRQAAGRGLQLLFYSVGIGQISSEVPQNLSASRPQDRQFILSSKKLLLSDSGFYLCAWSVPLRQGGNQPQHFGDGTRLSIL.

This clone was counted once. This chain uses TRBV30 with TRBJ1-6, with D uncertain. Trimming took off 3 bases at V and 7 bases at J, with 16 bases between the two ends. The CDR3 length is 15 residues. The germline gives CDR1 GTSNPN, CDR2 SVGIG (reference sequence). The CDR3 spells CAWSAGLGVNSPLHF. The CDR3 DNA follows: TGTGCCTGGAGCGCGGGATTGGGAGTGAATTCACCCCTCCACTTT.

V gene TRBV5-1 combines with J gene TRBJ1-2; TRBD1 matches at 7 bases. Per germline, CDR1 SGHRS and CDR2 YFSETQ. V trimming: 6 bases; J trimming: 8 bases; junction bases outside the gene matches: 19. This CDR3 has 16 residues. CDR3 DNA sequence: TGCGCCAGCAAAGAGGACAGGAAGGGTTCGGTGGGGGGCTACACCTTC. Amino acids: CASKEDRKGSVGGYTF.

This clone came up a few times. V and J are TRBV21-1 and TRBJ1-2; the D call in the table, TRBD1, was not verified against the DNA. TRBV21-1 is noted as a pseudogene. The CDR3 spans 13 residues. The CDR3 DNA sequence: TGTGCCAGCATCCCAACAGCATACTATGGCTACACCTTC. Amino acids: CASIPTAYYGYTF.

The J gene is TRBJ2-7, the V gene TRBV29-1; 13 nucleotides line up with TRBD2. The germline CDR1 and CDR2 sequences are SQVTM and ANQGSEA. V was clipped by 3 bases and J by 4 bases; unmatched bases: 6. The CDR3 totals 15 residues. The CDR3 region is CSVDDGTSGAYEQYF. The CDR3, as DNA: TGCAGCGTTGACGACGGGACTAGCGGGGCTTACGAGCAGTACTTC.

The chain combines TRBV19 with TRBJ1-3; no clear D gene. V lost 7 bases and J 0 bases, leaving 7 bases between the germline ends. Germline values: CDR1 LNHDA, CDR2 SQIVND (reference sequence). This CDR3 comprises 13 residues. CDR3 in DNA: TGTGCCAGTAACGACATCTCTGGAAACACCATATATTTT. This translates into CASNDISGNTIYF.

The V and J genes are TRBV29-1 and TRBJ2-2; 8 positions match TRBD2. The CDR3 is made up of 14 amino acids. The V and J ends lost 4 bases and 5 bases, in that order; junction bases with no gene match: 6. Germline values: CDR1 SQVTM, CDR2 ANQGSEA. The CDR3 bases are TGCAGCGTTGTCGTAGCGGGGAGAACCGGGGAGCTGTTTTTT. Translation: CSVVVAGRTGELFF.

The chain combines TRBV7-7 with TRBJ2-2, with 10 bases lining up with TRBD2. The J segment lost 7 bases and the V segment lost 1 base, leaving 9 bases of the junction unmatched. The CDR3 has 17 amino acids. Germline CDR1 reads SSHAT; CDR2 reads FNYEAQ (reference sequence). The CDR3 reads CASSLVPSGSGDGELFF. CDR3 nucleotides: TGTGCCAGCAGCTTAGTCCCTAGCGGGAGCGGTGACGGGGAGCTGTTTTTT.

The chain combines TRBV6-4 with TRBJ1-1; TRBD1 matches 8 bases. CDR1 and CDR2 (germline): MRHNA, SNTAGT. This CDR3 spans 14 amino acids. Trimming removed 3 bases from V and 4 bases from J; junction bases left unmatched: 4. The CDR3 protein is CASSEQGASTEAFF. The CDR3 DNA sequence: TGTGCCAGCAGTGAGCAGGGGGCGAGCACTGAAGCTTTCTTT.